This T cell receptor (beta chain) was sequenced in a study of shared clonotypes between healthy human individuals. Findings and caveats of the study: Only blood samples were collected, and tissue repertoires likely differ.

The CDR3 runs 13 residues. The J segment lost 6 bases and the V segment lost 4 bases, leaving 4 bases of the junction unmatched. Germline V lookup: CDR1 SGHNT, CDR2 YYREEE (reference sequence). This clone was observed at least ten times. Its antigen is currently unknown. The table came from immunoSEQ multiplex PCR; TCRdb's copy has only in-frame clones and leaves some out. This repertoire shows approximately 1,000,000 clones, around three quarters found once; its top ten account for roughly 0.83%. Into CD45RA+ naive and CD45RA-negative memory subsets, the CD4+ cells were split. The sequence derives from a man younger than 35 in good health. Some clones in this sample may be carry-over from other donors' samples. The chain joins TRBV5-4 to TRBJ2-7; 10 bases are shared with TRBD1. Sequenced sample: memory CD4+ T cells from PBMCs. The subset is: CD45RA-negative fraction. CDR3 DNA sequence: TGTGCCAGCAGCCTCGACAGGGGGCGCGAGCAGTACTTC. Protein: CASSLDRGREQYF. Filled out from reference TRBV5-4 and TRBJ2-7, the complete variable domain reads ETGVTQSPTHLIKTRGQQVTLRCSSQSGHNTVSWYQQALGQGPQFIFQYYREEENGRGNFPPRFSGLQFPNYSSELNVNALELDDSALYLCASSLDRGREQYFGPGTRLTVT.